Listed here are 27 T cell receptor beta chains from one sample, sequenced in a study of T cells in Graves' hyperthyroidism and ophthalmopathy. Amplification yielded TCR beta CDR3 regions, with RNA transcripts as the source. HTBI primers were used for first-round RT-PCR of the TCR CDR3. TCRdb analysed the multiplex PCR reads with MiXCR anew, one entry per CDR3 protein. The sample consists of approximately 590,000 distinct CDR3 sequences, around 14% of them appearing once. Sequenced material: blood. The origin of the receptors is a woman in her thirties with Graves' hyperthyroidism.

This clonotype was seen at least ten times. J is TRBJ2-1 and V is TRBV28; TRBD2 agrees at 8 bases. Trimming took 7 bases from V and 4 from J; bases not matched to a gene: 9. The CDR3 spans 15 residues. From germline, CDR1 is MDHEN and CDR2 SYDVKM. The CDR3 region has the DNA TGTGCCAGCACCCCAACTAGCGGAATTTACAATGAGCAGTTCTTC. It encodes CASTPTSGIYNEQFF.

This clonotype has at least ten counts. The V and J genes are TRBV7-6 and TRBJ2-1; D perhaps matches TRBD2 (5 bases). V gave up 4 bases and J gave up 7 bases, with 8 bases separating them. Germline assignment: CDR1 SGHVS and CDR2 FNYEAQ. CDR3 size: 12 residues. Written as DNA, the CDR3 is TGTGCCAGCAGCTCGAGAGGGAATGAGCAGTTCTTC. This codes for CASSSRGNEQFF.

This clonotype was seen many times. CDR3: CASRRERESSYEQYF. For the CDR3, the DNA is TGTGCCAGCAGACGCGAGCGGGAGAGCTCCTACGAGCAGTACTTC. The V call is TRBV27, the J call TRBJ2-7; TRBD2 agrees at 8 bases. With 6 bases clipped from V and 0 bases from J, the junction kept 7 bases outside the gene matches. From germline, CDR1 is MNHEY and CDR2 SMNVEV (reference sequence). The CDR3 loop spans 15 amino acids.

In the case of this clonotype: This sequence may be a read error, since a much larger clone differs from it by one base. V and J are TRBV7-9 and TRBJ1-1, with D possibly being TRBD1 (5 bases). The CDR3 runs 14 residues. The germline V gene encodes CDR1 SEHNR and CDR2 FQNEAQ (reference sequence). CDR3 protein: CACSLFRVATEAFF. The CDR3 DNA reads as TGTGCCTGCAGCTTATTCAGGGTTGCAACTGAAGCTTTCTTT.

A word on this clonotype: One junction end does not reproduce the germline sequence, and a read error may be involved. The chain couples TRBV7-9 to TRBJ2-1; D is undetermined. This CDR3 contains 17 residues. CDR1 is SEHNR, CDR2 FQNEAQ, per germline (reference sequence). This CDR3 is CASSLRTASSSYNEQFF. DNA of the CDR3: TGCGCCAGCAGCCTCCGTACTGCTTCTAGCTCCTACAATGAGCAGTTCTTC.

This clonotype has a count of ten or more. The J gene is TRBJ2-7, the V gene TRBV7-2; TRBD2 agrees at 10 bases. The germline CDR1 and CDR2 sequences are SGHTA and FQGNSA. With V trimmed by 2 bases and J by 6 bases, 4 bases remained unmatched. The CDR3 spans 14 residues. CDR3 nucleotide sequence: TGTGCCAGCAGCTTACTAGCGGGAGTAGGCGAGCAGTACTTC. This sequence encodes CASSLLAGVGEQYF.

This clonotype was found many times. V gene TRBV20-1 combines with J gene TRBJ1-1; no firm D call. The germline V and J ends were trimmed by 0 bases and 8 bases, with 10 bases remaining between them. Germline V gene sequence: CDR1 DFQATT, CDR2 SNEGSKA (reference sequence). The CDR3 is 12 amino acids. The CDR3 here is CSARDPGSEAFF. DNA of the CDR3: TGCAGTGCTAGAGATCCGGGATCGGAAGCTTTCTTT.

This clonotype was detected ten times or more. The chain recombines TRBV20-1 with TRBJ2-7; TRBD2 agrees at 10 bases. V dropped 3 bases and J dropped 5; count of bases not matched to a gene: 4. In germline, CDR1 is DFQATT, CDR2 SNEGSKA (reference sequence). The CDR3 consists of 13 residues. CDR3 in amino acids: CSASDGTSDEQYF. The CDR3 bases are TGCAGTGCTAGTGATGGGACTAGCGACGAGCAGTACTTC.

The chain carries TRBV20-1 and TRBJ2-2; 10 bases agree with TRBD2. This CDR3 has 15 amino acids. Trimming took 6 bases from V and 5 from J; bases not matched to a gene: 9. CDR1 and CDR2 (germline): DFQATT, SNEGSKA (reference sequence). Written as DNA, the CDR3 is TGCAGTGCGGAAATAGCGGGAGGAGGAACCGGGGAGCTGTTTTTT. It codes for CSAEIAGGGTGELFF.

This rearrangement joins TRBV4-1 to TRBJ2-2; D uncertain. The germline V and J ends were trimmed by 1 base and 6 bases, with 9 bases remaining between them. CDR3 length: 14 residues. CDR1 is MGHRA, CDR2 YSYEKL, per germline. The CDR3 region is CASSQVGRPGELFF. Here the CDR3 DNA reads TGCGCCAGCAGCCAAGTTGGGCGGCCCGGGGAGCTGTTTTTT.

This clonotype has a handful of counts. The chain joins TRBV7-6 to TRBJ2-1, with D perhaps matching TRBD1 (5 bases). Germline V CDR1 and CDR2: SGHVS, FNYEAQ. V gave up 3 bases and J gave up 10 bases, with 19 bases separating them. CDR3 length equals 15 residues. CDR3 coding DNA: TGTGCCAGCAGCTTGGTTGACAGCCCAGGTGAAGAGCAGTTCTTC. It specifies CASSLVDSPGEEQFF.

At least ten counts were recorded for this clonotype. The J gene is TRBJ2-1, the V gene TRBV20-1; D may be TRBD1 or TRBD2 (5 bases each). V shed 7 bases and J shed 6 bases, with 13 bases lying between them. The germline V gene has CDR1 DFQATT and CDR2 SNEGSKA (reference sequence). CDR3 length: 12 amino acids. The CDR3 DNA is TGCAGTGTCGTGTCGGGGCCCAATGAGCAGTTCTTC. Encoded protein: CSVVSGPNEQFF.

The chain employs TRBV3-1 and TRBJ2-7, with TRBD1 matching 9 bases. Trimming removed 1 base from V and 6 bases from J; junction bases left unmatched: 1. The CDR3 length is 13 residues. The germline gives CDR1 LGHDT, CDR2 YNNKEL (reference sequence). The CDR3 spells CASSQGDRAEQYF. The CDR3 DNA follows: TGTGCCAGCAGCCAAGGGGACAGGGCCGAGCAGTACTTC.

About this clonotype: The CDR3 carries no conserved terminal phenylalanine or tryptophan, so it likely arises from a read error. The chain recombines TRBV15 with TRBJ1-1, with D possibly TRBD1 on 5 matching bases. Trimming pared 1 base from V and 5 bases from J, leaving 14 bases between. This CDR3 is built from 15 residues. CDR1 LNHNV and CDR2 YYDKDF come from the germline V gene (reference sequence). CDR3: CATSRGVGRRTEAFL. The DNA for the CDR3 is TGTGCCACCAGCAGAGGAGTGGGGCGCCGGACTGAAGCTTTCCTT.

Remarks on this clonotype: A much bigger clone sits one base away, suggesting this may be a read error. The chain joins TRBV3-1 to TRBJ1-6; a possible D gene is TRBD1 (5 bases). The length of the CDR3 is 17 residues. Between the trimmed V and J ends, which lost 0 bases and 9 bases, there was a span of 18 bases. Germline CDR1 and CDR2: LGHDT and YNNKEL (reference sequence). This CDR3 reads CASSQEGQGDFASPLHF. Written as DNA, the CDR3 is TGTGCCAGCAGCCAAGAAGGTCAGGGTGACTTCGCTTCACCCCTCCACTTT.

The CDR3 bases are TGTGCCAGCAGTAAACTCTTTGTCGACAGCGAGACCCAGTACTTC. Translated: CASSKLFVDSETQYF. The V gene is TRBV27, the J gene TRBJ2-5; D possibly corresponds to TRBD1 (5 bases). V was clipped by 5 bases and J by 5 bases, with 18 bases between them. Per the germline V gene, CDR1 is MNHEY and CDR2 is SMNVEV (reference sequence). The CDR3 sequence is 15 residues long.

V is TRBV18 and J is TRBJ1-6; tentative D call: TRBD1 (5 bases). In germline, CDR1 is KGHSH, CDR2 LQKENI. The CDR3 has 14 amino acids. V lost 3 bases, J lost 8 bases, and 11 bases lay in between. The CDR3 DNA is TGTGCCAGCTCACCGACAGCTGGTGATTCACCCCTCCACTTT. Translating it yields CASSPTAGDSPLHF. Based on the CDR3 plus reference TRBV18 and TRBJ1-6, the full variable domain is NAGVMQNPRHLVRRRGQEARLRCSPMKGHSHVYWYRQLPEEGLKFMVYLQKENIIDESGMPKERFSAEFPKEGPSILRIQQVVRGDSAAYFCASSPTAGDSPLHFGNGTRLTVT.

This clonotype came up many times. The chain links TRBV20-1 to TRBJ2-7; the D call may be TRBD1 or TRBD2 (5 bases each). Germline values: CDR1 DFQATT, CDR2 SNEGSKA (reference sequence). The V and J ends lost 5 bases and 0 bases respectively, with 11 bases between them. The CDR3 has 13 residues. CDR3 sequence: CSAVGDRSYEQYF. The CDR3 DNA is TGCAGTGCTGTTGGGGACCGCTCCTACGAGCAGTACTTC.

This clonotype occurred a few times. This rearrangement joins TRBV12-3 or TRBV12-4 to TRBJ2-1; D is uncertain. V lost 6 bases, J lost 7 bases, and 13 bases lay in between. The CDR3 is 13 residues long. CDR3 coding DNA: TGTGCCAGCAGCACAGTGAGTTCGAATGAGCAGTTCTTC. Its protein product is CASSTVSSNEQFF.

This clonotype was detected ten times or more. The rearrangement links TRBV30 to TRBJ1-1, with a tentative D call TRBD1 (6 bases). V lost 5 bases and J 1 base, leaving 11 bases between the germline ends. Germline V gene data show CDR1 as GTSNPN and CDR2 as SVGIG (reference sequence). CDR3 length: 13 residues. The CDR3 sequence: CAWARGPNTEAFF. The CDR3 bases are TGTGCCTGGGCCAGGGGACCGAACACTGAAGCTTTCTTT.

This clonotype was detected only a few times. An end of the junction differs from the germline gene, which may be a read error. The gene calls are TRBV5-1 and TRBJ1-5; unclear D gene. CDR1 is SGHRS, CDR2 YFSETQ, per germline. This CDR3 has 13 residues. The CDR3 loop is CATSLLGEQPQHF. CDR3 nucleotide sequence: TGCGCCACCAGCCTGCTGGGAGAACAGCCCCAGCATTTT.

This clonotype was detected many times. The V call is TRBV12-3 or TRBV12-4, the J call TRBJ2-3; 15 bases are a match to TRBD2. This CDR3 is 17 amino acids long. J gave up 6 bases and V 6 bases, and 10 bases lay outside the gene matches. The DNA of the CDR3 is TGTGCCAGCAGATTTGGGGGACTAGCGGGAGGACGGGATACGCAGTATTTT. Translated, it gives CASRFGGLAGGRDTQYF.

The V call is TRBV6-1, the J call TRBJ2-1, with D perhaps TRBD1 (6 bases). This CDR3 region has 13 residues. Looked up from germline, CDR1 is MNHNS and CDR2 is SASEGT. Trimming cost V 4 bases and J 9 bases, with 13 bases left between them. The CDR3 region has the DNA TGTGCCAGCAGTGTTAAAGGGGGTAGTGAGCAGTTCTTC. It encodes CASSVKGGSEQFF.

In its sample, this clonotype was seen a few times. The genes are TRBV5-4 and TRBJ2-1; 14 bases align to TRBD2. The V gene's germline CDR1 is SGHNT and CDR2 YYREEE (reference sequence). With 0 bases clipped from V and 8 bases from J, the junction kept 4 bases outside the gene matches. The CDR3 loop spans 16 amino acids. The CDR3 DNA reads TGTGCCAGCAGCTTGGTCGGACTAGCGGGAGGTCATGAGCAGTTCTTC. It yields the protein CASSLVGLAGGHEQFF.

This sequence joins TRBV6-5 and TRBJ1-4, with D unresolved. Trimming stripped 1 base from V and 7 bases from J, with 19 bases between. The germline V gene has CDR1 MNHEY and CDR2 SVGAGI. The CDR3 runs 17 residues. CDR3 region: CASSYLVTKRIGEKLFF. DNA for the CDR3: TGTGCCAGCAGTTACTTAGTGACAAAAAGGATAGGTGAAAAACTGTTTTTT.

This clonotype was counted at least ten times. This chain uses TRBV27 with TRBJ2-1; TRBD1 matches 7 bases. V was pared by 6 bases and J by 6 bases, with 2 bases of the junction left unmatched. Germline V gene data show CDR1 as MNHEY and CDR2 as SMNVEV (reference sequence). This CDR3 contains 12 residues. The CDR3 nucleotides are TGTGCCAGCAGGACAGGGTCCAATGAGCAGTTCTTC. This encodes CASRTGSNEQFF.

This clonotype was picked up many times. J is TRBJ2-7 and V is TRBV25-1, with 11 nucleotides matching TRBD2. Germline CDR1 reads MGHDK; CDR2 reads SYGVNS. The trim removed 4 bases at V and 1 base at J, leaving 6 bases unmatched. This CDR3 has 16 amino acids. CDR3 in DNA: TGTGCCAGCAGTGGAATAGCGGGAGGGCCTTCCTACGAGCAGTACTTC. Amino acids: CASSGIAGGPSYEQYF.